The sequence of this TCR beta chain was determined in a study of OX40 agonist ivuxolimab in advanced cancers. The table came from immunoSEQ multiplex PCR; TCRdb's copy has only in-frame clones and leaves some out. The profile shows approximately 99,000 clones, more than 85% of them singletons. Germline values: CDR1 ENHRY, CDR2 SYGVKD. The CDR3 is 15 residues long. Between the trimmed V and J ends, which lost 8 bases and 6 bases, there was a span of 22 bases. The input for sequencing was CD4+ or CD8+ T cells sorted from blood, taken in a trial of the OX40 agonist ivuxolimab. The chain recombines TRBV10-3 with TRBJ1-1; D uncertain. This TCR came from an adult with an advanced solid tumor such as melanoma, head and neck, liver or kidney cancer. CDR3 in amino acids: CAIGSGQKKAAEAFF. The CDR3 DNA reads as TGTGCCATCGGATCCGGGCAAAAGAAGGCCGCTGAAGCTTTCTTT.